This TCR beta chain was captured by sequencing in a study of technical replicates of blood from a few donors. About this clone: One end of the junction fails to match germline, which may point to a read error.

Germline V CDR1 and CDR2: MGHRA, YSYEKL. The CDR3 loop spans 16 amino acids. The table came from immunoSEQ multiplex PCR; TCRdb's copy has only in-frame clones and leaves some out. The sample includes about 89,000 clones, over 85% of them seen just once. The specimen was T cells isolated from PBMCs. This receptor was identified in a human donor in good health. V usage is TRBV4-1 and J usage is TRBJ1-2; 8 positions agree with TRBD1. The CDR3 DNA is TGCGCCAGCAGGTCTCCGGGACAGGAGACGAACTCTGGCTACACCTTC. Its translation is CASRSPGQETNSGYTF.